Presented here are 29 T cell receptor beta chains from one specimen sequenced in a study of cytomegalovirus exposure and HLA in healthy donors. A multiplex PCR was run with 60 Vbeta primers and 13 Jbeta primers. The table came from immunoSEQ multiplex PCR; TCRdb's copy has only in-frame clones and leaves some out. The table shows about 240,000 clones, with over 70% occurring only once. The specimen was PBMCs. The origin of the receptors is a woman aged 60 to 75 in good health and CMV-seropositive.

The CDR3 DNA follows: TGTGCCAGCAGATGGGTGCGGTACACCGGGGAGCTGTTTTTT. It is translated as CASRWVRYTGELFF. The rearrangement joins TRBV7-2 to TRBJ2-2; D remains ambiguous. The CDR3 totals 14 residues. The ends were cut back, 6 bases at V and 3 bases at J, with 11 bases in the middle. The germline gives CDR1 SGHTA, CDR2 FQGNSA. Variable domain in full (rest from reference TRBV7-2 and TRBJ2-2): GAGVSQSPSNKVTEKGKDVELRCDPISGHTALYWYRQSLGQGLEFLIYFQGNSAPDKSGLPSDRFSAERTGGSVSTLTIQRTQQEDSAVYLCASRWVRYTGELFFGEGSRLTVL.

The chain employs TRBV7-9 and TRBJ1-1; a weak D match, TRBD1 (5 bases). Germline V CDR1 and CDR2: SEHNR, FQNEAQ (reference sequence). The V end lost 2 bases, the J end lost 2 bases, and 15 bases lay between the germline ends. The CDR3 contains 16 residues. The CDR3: CASSLTWGLRNTEAFF. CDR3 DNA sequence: TGTGCCAGCAGCTTAACGTGGGGACTTCGAAACACTGAAGCTTTCTTT.

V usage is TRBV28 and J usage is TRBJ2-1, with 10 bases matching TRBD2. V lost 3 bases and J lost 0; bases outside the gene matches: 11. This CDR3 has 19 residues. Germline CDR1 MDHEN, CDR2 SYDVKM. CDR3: CASSLSTSGISGSYNEQFF. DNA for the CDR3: TGTGCCAGCAGTTTGTCTACTAGCGGGATATCGGGCTCCTACAATGAGCAGTTCTTC. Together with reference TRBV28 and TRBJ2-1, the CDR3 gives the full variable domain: DVKVTQSSRYLVKRTGEKVFLECVQDMDHENMFWYRQDPGLGLRLIYFSYDVKMKEKGDIPEGYSVSREKKERFSLILESASTNQTSMYLCASSLSTSGISGSYNEQFFGPGTRLTVL.

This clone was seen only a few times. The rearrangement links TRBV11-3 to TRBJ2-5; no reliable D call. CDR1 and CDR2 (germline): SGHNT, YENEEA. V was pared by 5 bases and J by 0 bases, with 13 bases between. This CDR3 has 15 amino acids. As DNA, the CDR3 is TGTGCCAGCAGCCCTAACCCCGAGGACCAAGAGACCCAGTACTTC. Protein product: CASSPNPEDQETQYF.

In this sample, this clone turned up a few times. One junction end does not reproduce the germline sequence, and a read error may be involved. Written as DNA, the CDR3 is TGTTCCAGCAGCTTTGAGGGAACCGAGCAGTTCTTC. Amino acid sequence: CSSSFEGTEQFF. The V and J genes are TRBV7-9 and TRBJ2-1, with D possibly TRBD2 on 5 matching bases. The germline CDR1 and CDR2 sequences are SEHNR and FQNEAQ (reference sequence). This CDR3 is 12 amino acids long.

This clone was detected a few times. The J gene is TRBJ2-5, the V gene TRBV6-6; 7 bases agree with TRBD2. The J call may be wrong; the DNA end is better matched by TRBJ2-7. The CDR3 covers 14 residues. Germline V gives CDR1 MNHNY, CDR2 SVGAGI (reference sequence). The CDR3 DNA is TGTGCCAGCACCTCCTGGGGGGGAGCCTACGAGCAGTACTTC. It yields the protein CASTSWGGAYEQYF.

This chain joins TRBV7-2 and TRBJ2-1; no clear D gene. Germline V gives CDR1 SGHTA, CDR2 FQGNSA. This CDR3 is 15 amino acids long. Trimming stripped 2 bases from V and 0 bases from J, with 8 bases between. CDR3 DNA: TGTGCCAGCAGCTTATACGCGTCCTCCTACAATGAGCAGTTCTTC. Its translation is CASSLYASSYNEQFF.

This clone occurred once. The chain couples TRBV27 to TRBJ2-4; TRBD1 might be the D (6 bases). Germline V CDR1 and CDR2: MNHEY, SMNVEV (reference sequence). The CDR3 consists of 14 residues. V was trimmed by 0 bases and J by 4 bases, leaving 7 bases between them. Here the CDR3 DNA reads TGTGCCAGCAGTTTATCCCAGGGGAAAAACATTCAGTACTTC. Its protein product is CASSLSQGKNIQYF.

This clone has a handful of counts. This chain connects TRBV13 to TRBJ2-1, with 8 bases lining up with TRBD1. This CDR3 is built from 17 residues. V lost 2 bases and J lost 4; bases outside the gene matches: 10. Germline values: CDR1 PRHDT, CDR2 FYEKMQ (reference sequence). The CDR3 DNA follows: TGTGCCAGCAGCTTACCCCCCTCCAGGGGGCCTTACAATGAGCAGTTCTTC. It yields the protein CASSLPPSRGPYNEQFF.

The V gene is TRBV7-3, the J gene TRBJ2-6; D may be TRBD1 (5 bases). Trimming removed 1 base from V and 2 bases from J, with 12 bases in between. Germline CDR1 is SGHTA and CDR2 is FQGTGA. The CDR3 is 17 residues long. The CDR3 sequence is CASSLRPQGTGANVLTF. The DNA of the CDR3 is TGTGCCAGCAGCTTAAGGCCGCAGGGTACTGGGGCCAACGTCCTGACTTTC.

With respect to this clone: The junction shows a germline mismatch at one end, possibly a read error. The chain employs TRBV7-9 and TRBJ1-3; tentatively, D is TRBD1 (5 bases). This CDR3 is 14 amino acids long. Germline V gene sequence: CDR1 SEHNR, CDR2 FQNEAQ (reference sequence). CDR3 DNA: TGTTCCAGCAGCCCGGGGACTTCTGGAAACACCATATATTTT. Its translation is CSSSPGTSGNTIYF. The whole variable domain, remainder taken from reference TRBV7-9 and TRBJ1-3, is DTGVSQNPRHKITKRGQNVTFRCDPISEHNRLYWYRQTLGQGPEFLTYFQNEAQLEKSRLLSDRFSAERPKGSFSTLEIQRTEQGDSAMYLCSSSPGTSGNTIYFGEGSWLTVV.

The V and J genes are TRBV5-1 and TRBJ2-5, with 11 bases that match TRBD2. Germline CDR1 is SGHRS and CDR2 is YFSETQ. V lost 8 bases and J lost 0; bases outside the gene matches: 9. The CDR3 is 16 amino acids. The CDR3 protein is CASRPGTSGYQETQYF. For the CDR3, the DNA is TGCGCCAGTAGGCCCGGGACTAGCGGATACCAAGAGACCCAGTACTTC.

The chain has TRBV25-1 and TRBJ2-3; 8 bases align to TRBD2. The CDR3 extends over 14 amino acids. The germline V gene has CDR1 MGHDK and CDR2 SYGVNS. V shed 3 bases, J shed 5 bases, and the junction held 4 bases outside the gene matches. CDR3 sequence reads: CASSEFGGVDTQYF. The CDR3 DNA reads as TGTGCCAGCAGTGAGTTCGGGGGGGTAGATACGCAGTATTTT.

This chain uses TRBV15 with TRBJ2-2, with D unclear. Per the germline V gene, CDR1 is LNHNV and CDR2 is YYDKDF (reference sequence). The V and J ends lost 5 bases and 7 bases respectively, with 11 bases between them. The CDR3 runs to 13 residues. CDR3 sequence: CATSLYSLGELFF. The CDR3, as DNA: TGTGCCACCAGCCTCTACTCGCTCGGGGAGCTGTTTTTT.

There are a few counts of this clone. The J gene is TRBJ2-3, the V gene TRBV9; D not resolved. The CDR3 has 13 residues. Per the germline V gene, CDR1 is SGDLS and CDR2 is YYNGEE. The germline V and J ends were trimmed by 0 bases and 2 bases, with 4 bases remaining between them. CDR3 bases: TGTGCCAGCAGCGTAGTGGCCACAGATACGCAGTATTTT. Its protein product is CASSVVATDTQYF.

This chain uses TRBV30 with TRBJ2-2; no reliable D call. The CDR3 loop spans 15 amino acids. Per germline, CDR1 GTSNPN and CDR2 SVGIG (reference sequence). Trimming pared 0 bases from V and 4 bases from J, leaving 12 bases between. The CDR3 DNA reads TGTGCCTGGAGTGTTACAGATAGATCCACCGGGGAGCTGTTTTTT. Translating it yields CAWSVTDRSTGELFF.

In DNA form, the CDR3 reads TGTGCCAGCTCACAGGGTAACTGGGTCGAGCAGTACTTC. Translated, it gives CASSQGNWVEQYF. The genes are TRBV6-5 and TRBJ2-7; possibly TRBD1 for D (6 bases). The CDR3 length is 13 residues. Germline CDR1 is MNHEY and CDR2 is SVGAGI. Trimming took 8 bases from V and 6 from J, leaving 17 bases between them.

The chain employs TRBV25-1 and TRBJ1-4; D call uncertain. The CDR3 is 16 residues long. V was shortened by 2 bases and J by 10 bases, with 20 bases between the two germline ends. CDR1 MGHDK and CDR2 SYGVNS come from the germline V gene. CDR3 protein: CASSEQRASTKTKLFF. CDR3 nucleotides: TGTGCCAGCAGTGAACAGAGGGCCTCCACAAAGACAAAACTGTTTTTT.

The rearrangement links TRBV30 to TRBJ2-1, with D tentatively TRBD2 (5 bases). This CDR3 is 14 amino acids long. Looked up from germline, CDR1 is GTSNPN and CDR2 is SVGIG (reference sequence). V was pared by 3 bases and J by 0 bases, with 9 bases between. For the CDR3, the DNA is TGTGCCTGGAGAAGCGGTAGCTCCTACAATGAGCAGTTCTTC. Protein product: CAWRSGSSYNEQFF.

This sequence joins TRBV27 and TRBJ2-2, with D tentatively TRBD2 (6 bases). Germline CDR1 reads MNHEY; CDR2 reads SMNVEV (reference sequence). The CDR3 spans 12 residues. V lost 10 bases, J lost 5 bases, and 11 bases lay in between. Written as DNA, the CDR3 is TGTGCCACCCACCGGGGGACCGGGGAGCTGTTTTTT. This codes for CATHRGTGELFF.

This CDR3 is CASSYSIGGDQPQHF. CDR3 DNA: TGTGCCAGCAGTTACTCGATAGGGGGGGATCAGCCCCAGCATTTT. The chain is built from TRBV6-6 and TRBJ1-5; D is possibly TRBD1 (6 bases). The CDR3 extends over 15 amino acids. The germline V and J ends were trimmed by 0 bases and 5 bases, with 11 bases remaining between them. Germline-derived CDR1 and CDR2 are MNHNY and SVGAGI (reference sequence).

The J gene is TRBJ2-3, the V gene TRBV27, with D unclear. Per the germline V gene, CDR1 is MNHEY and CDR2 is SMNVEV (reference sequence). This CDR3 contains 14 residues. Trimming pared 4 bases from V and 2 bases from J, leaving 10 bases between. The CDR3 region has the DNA TGTGCCAGCAGTTATGAGTTCCTCACAGATACGCAGTATTTT. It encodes CASSYEFLTDTQYF.

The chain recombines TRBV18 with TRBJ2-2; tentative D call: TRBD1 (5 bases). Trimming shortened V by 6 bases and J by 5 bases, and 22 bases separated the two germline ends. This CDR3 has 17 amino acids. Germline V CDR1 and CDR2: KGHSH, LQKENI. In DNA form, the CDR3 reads TGTGCCAGCTCGCCAAACAGGCAAATAATAGGAACCGGGGAGCTGTTTTTT. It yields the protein CASSPNRQIIGTGELFF.

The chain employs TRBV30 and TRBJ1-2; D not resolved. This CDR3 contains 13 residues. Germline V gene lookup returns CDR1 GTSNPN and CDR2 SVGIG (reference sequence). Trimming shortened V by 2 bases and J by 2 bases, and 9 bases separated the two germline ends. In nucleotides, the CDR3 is TGTGCCTGGAGTAGGAGGGCGAACTATGGCTACACCTTC. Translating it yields CAWSRRANYGYTF. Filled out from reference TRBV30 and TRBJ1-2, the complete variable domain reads SQTIHQWPATLVQPVGSPLSLECTVEGTSNPNLYWYRQAAGRGLQLLFYSVGIGQISSEVPQNLSASRPQDRQFILSSKKLLLSDSGFYLCAWSRRANYGYTFGSGTRLTVV.

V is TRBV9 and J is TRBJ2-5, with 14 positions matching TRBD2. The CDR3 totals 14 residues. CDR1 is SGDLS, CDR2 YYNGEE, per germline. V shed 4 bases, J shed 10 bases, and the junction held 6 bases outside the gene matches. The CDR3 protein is CASSLGLAGEGQYF. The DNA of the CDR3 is TGTGCCAGCAGCTTGGGACTAGCGGGAGAGGGCCAGTACTTC.

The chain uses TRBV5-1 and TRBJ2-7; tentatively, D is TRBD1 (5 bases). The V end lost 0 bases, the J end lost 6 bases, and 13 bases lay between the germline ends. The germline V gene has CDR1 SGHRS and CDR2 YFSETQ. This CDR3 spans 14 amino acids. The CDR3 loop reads CASSLEQGNREQYF. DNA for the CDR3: TGCGCCAGCAGCTTGGAGCAGGGAAATCGCGAGCAGTACTTC.

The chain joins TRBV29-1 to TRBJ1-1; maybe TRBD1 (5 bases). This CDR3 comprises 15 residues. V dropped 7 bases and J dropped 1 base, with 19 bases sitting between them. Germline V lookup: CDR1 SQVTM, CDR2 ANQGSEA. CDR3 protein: CSAKPGIQGNTEAFF. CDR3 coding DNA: TGCAGCGCTAAACCCGGAATCCAGGGGAACACTGAAGCTTTCTTT.

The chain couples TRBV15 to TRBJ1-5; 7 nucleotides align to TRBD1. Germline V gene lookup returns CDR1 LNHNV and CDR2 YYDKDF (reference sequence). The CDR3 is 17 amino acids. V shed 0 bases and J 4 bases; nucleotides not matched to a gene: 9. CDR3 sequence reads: CATSRETGVLGNQPQHF. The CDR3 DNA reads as TGTGCCACCAGCAGAGAAACAGGGGTGCTAGGGAATCAGCCCCAGCATTTT.

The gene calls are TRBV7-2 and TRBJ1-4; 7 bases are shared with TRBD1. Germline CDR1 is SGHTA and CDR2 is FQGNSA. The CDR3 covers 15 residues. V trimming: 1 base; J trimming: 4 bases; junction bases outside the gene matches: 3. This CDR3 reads CASSLEGTVNEKLFF. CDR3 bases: TGTGCCAGCAGCTTAGAGGGGACAGTTAATGAAAAACTGTTTTTT.